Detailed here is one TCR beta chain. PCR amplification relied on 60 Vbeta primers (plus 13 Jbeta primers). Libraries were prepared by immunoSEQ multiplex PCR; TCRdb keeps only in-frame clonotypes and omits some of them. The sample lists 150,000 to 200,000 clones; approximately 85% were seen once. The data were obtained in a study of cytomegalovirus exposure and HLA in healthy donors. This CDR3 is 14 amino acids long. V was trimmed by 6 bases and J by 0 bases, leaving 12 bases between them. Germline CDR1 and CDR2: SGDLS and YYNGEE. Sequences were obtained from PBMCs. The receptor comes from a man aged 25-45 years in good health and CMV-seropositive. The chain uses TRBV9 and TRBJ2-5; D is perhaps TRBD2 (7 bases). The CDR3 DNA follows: TGTGCCAGCACCAAAGGGGGGGACCAAGAGACCCAGTACTTC. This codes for CASTKGGDQETQYF.